This T cell receptor (beta chain) originates from a study of identical twins (dated by TCRdb to 2016 to 2017). Regarding the study in general: TCR alpha and beta repertoires from monozygotic twins, unrelated adults of various ages and cord blood were deep-sequenced to test whether fetal clonotypes persist. To rule out contamination, the twin experiments were replicated at different times with different library preparation protocols.

Relative to germline, V is missing 7 bases and J is missing 6 bases, with 7 bases of the junction outside any gene match. From the cysteine up to the phenylalanine, the CDR3 has a length of 14 residues. Left in the record is the CDR3 DNA by itself, 42 bases read in frame from the first base. The germline V gene sets CDR1 to MDHEN and CDR2 to SYDVKM. Broad study findings and their caveats: Because the same donors could not be followed over many years, the conclusions relied on cross-sectional statistical analysis. Compared with coincidental sharing between unrelated individuals, an excess of low generation-probability sequences was observed among out-of-frame TCR alpha sequences shared between twins. Excess twin sharing in beta out-of-frame sequences was weaker because fewer shared sequences lowered the signal-to-noise ratio. Out-of-frame TCR alpha sharing in monozygotic twins was systematically underestimated by recombination models, whereas sharing between unrelated individuals was in agreement with the recombination models. Invariant T cells such as MAIT and iNKT could partly confound zero-insertion analyses, though diverse VJ usage argued against this for most clonotypes. Fewer insertions were carried by abundant cord blood beta clonotypes, a similar but weaker trend appeared in young adult naive repertoires, and no such trend appeared in memory repertoires.

Points on this clonotype: Its cognate antigen has yet to be identified. No quality values exist for individual bases; no much larger clone is one base distant.

Library construction relied on 5' RACE. Reads for this sample came from an Illumina HiSeq 2000. Template switching added a universal primer binding site, and the final cDNA carried a unique molecular identifier that allowed TCR cDNA molecules to be counted accurately. First-strand cDNA for TCR alpha and beta chains was synthesized from specific primers in the conserved constant-segment region. Each cDNA library was double barcoded, with a SMART-Mk sample barcode plus Illumina barcodes, to control for contamination. TruSeq adapter sequences, together with Illumina sample barcodes, were added in two successive PCR steps. TCR alpha and beta cDNA libraries were sequenced on the Illumina HiSeq platform with custom primers. The paper's processing steps were these. MiGEC was used to process raw reads and extract unique molecular identifiers, and MiXCR was used to find CDR3 positions. For each individual, recombination models were inferred using an EM algorithm with the repgenHMM and IGoR tools. The analysis of shared clonotypes was done with the tcR package in R, with sharing normalized by the product of cloneset sizes. Out-of-frame nonproductive sequences were analyzed to study raw recombination free of thymic and clonal selection effects. TCRdb applied fastp at Q25 and MiXCR to the public reads, then kept only in-frame beta chains. CDR3 protein duplicates are merged, each entry listing the most common genes and DNA. These V and J calls originate from TCRdb's pipeline instead of the authors' own analysis. The sample table holds more than 400,000 distinct CDR3 sequences, of which roughly 15% were seen once. The ten biggest clones cover roughly 0.44% of the sample.

Every donor was a healthy Caucasian. Three pairs of female monozygotic twins, all aged 18 to 29 years, made up the twin cohort. Positive isolation kits from Invitrogen were used to isolate CD4+ and CD8+ T cell populations. A further study also used this sample, focusing on yellow fever vaccine responses in identical twins. Taken from the second paper: According to the authors, in identical twins the way T cells responded to vaccination appeared partly convergent and partly personalized. The study precisely tracked vaccine-responding T cell clones in identical twins.

The TCR sequence derives from a woman in her late teens or twenties in good health. The rearranged chain carries TRBV28 and TRBJ2-7, with 12 bases aligning to TRBD2. The material sequenced was CD4+ T cells sorted from blood. The bases read TGTGCCAGCACCATTGGGGGACTAGCGGGCGAGCAGTACTTC. Its translation is CASTIGGLAGEQYF. This CDR3, with the reference TRBV28 and TRBJ2-7 proteins standing in past its ends, gives the full variable domain DVKVTQSSRYLVKRTGEKVFLECVQDMDHENMFWYRQDPGLGLRLIYFSYDVKMKEKGDIPEGYSVSREKKERFSLILESASTNQTSMYLCASTIGGLAGEQYFGPGTRLTVT.